This is a list of T cell receptor beta chains from one sample in a study of blood T cell repertoires in COVID-19. Clones were sequenced by immunoSEQ multiplex PCR, and TCRdb holds only the in-frame ones, with some missing. The sample has more than 50,000 clones, about four fifths seen once. The sample was peripheral blood. Source of these receptors: a human donor in a cohort sampled during active COVID-19. CDR3s include the opening cysteine and the closing phenylalanine or tryptophan. Fields, in order: CDR3 protein, CDR3 DNA, clone size, D gene, V gene, J gene, CDR3 length. A D gene is named only where the DNA matches it firmly. Only some rows state a clone size, as once, few, many or a class for expanded clones.

CASSRWGAEQPQHF	TGTGCCAGCAGCAGGTGGGGAGCAGAGCAGCCCCAGCATTTT	NA	NA	TRBV6-2/TRBV6-3	TRBJ1-5	14
CASSQDPSGSEQYF	TGTGCCAGCAGCCAAGATCCATCGGGTAGCGAGCAGTACTTC	once	NA	TRBV3-1/TRBV3-2	TRBJ2-7	14
CASSLASGHLYTF	TGTGCCAGCAGCTTGGCCTCGGGACACCTCTACACCTTC	NA	NA	TRBV5-6	TRBJ1-2	13
CASRVGGLGEKLFF	TGTGCCAGCCGGGTGGGGGGGCTAGGAGAAAAACTGTTTTTT	NA	NA	TRBV5-5	TRBJ1-4	14
CASSLGHDYEQYF	TGTGCCAGCAGCTTGGGACACGACTACGAGCAGTACTTC	NA	NA	TRBV5-5	TRBJ2-7	13
CASSPGRAPAQPQHF	TGTGCCAGCAGCCCTGGGCGGGCCCCGGCGCAGCCCCAGCATTTT	NA	NA	TRBV7-8	TRBJ1-5	15
CASSLAGGYAGELFF	TGTGCCAGCAGCCTGGCGGGGGGGTACGCCGGGGAGCTGTTTTTT	NA	TRBD2	TRBV27	TRBJ2-2	15
CASRFSNNRTGGLGNQPQHF	TGTGCCAGTAGGTTTTCTAACAATCGGACAGGGGGCTTAGGCAATCAGCCCCAGCATTTT	NA	TRBD1	TRBV19	TRBJ1-5	20
CASREAGGSNEKLFF	TGCGCCAGCAGAGAGGCGGGGGGGTCTAATGAAAAACTGTTTTTT	once	NA	TRBV5-1	TRBJ1-4	15
CASSDTSVAQHF	TGTGCCAGCAGTGACACCTCAGTGGCCCAGCATTTT	NA	NA	TRBV6-4	TRBJ1-5	12
CATTGFTGGYGYTF	TGTGCCACTACAGGGTTTACGGGAGGCTATGGCTACACCTTC	NA	NA	TRBV28	TRBJ1-2	14
CASSPTSYEQYF	TGTGCCAGCTCACCAACATCCTACGAGCAGTACTTC	NA	NA	TRBV18	TRBJ2-7	12
CASSEGHQLSQNTGELFF	TGTGCCAGCAGTGAGGGACACCAGCTATCTCAGAACACCGGGGAGCTGTTTTTT	NA	NA	TRBV25-1	TRBJ2-2	18
CASSLWTENTEAFF	TGTGCCAGCAGCTTATGGACAGAGAACACTGAAGCTTTCTTT	NA	NA	TRBV5-5	TRBJ1-1	14
CASSSGALQETQYF	TGCGCCAGCAGTTCGGGAGCATTACAAGAGACCCAGTACTTC	NA	NA	TRBV5-1	TRBJ2-5	14
CASSQGPGAGNTIYF	TGTGCCAGCAGCCAAGGCCCGGGTGCGGGAAACACCATATATTTT	once	NA	TRBV3-1/TRBV3-2	TRBJ1-3	15
CASSIAGGPDTQYF	TGCGCCAGCAGTATAGCGGGAGGCCCCGATACGCAGTATTTT	NA	TRBD2	TRBV10-1	TRBJ2-3	14
CASSWGPNEKLFF	TGTGCCAGCAGTTGGGGGCCTAATGAAAAACTGTTTTTT	NA	NA	TRBV27	TRBJ1-4	13
CASSNLRQNNEQFF	TGTGCCAGCAGCAACCTCAGACAGAACAATGAGCAGTTCTTC	NA	NA	TRBV28	TRBJ2-1	14
CASSPTGGYGYTF	TGTGCCAGCAGTCCGACAGGGGGCTATGGCTACACCTTC	NA	TRBD1	TRBV6-5	TRBJ1-2	13
CASDNGDRVNEQYF	TGTGCCAGCGATAACGGAGACAGGGTGAACGAGCAGTACTTC	NA	TRBD1	TRBV7-9	TRBJ2-7	14
CASSGETLRHSPLHF	TGTGCCAGCAGTGGGGAGACCCTAAGACACTCACCCCTCCACTTT	NA	NA	TRBV6-2/TRBV6-3	TRBJ1-6	15
CASDPGLPNLAKNIQYF	TGTGCCAGCGACCCGGGACTACCAAATCTAGCCAAAAACATTCAGTACTTC	NA	TRBD2	TRBV19	TRBJ2-4	17
CASSGRQGALTGELFF	TGTGCCAGCAGCGGAAGACAGGGGGCTCTAACCGGGGAGCTGTTTTTT	NA	TRBD1	TRBV9	TRBJ2-2	16
CASSLTGGATEAFF	TGTGCCAGCAGCTTGACAGGGGGCGCGACTGAAGCTTTCTTT	NA	TRBD1	TRBV7-2	TRBJ1-1	14
CASSPRQGDQFF	TGTGCCAGCAGCCCCCGACAGGGGGATCAGTTCTTC	NA	TRBD1	TRBV3-1/TRBV3-2	TRBJ2-1	12
CASSGGQGVYEKLFF	TGTGCCAGCAGCGGTGGACAGGGAGTATATGAAAAACTGTTTTTT	NA	TRBD1	TRBV9	TRBJ1-4	15
CASSLSGAYEQYF	TGTGCCAGCAGCCTTTCGGGGGCCTACGAGCAGTACTTC	NA	NA	TRBV28	TRBJ2-7	13
CASSLIGGEQYF	TGTGCCAGCAGCTTAATAGGGGGCGAGCAGTACTTC	few	NA	TRBV7-3	TRBJ2-7	12
CASSLSGIATNEKLFF	TGTGCCAGCAGTTTATCAGGGATTGCAACTAATGAAAAACTGTTTTTT	few	NA	TRBV28	TRBJ1-4	16
CASSRGTANTGELFF	TGTGCCAGCAGTCGGGGGACAGCCAACACCGGGGAGCTGTTTTTT	NA	NA	TRBV6-2/TRBV6-3	TRBJ2-2	15
CASRSPDPGYEQYF	TGTGCCAGCAGATCCCCCGATCCAGGCTACGAGCAGTACTTC	NA	NA	TRBV6-5	TRBJ2-7	14
CASSPPSATWETQYF	TGTGCCAGCTCACCACCCTCCGCGACATGGGAGACCCAGTACTTC	NA	NA	TRBV18	TRBJ2-5	15
CATSRGTSGFFYNEQFF	TGTGCCACCAGCAGGGGGACTTCGGGGTTCTTCTACAATGAGCAGTTCTTC	NA	NA	TRBV15	TRBJ2-1	17
CASRASNYGYTF	TGCGCCAGCAGGGCCTCTAACTATGGCTACACCTTC	NA	NA	TRBV5-1	TRBJ1-2	12
CAWTRTGLNNSPLHF	TGTGCCTGGACCCGGACAGGGCTGAATAATTCACCCCTCCACTTT	NA	TRBD1	TRBV30	TRBJ1-6	15
CASSARDSPEQYF	TGTGCCAGCAGCGCGAGGGATTCGCCGGAGCAGTACTTC	NA	NA	TRBV11-3	TRBJ2-7	13
CASSSDLTRSYEQYF	TGTGCCAGCAGCTCCGACCTTACTAGATCCTACGAGCAGTACTTC	few	NA	TRBV7-9	TRBJ2-7	15
CASSIQGRGGELFF	TGTGCCAGCAGCATACAGGGAAGAGGCGGGGAGCTGTTTTTT	NA	NA	TRBV7-3	TRBJ2-2	14
CASSPVDTNQPQHF	TGTGCCAGCTCACCGGTGGACACCAATCAGCCCCAGCATTTT	NA	NA	TRBV18	TRBJ1-5	14
CASSFGISGGSYEQYF	TGTGCCAGCAGTTTTGGTATCAGCGGGGGCTCCTACGAGCAGTACTTC	NA	TRBD2	TRBV28	TRBJ2-7	16
CASSLVGAGVKNIQYF	TGTGCCAGCAGCTTAGTTGGTGCGGGGGTAAAAAACATTCAGTACTTC	NA	TRBD2	TRBV7-2	TRBJ2-4	16
CATKLNTEAFF	TGTGCCACGAAACTAAACACTGAAGCTTTCTTT	NA	NA	TRBV10-3	TRBJ1-1	11
CASTSGPRGEKLFF	TGTGCCAGTACCTCAGGTCCCAGAGGGGAAAAACTGTTTTTT	NA	NA	TRBV19	TRBJ1-4	14
CASRGGMSNQPQHF	TGTGCCAGCAGGGGGGGGATGAGCAATCAGCCCCAGCATTTT	NA	NA	TRBV6-5	TRBJ1-5	14
CASSYALGGTSYNEQFF	TGTGCCAGCAGCTATGCTTTGGGCGGGACCTCATACAATGAGCAGTTCTTC	NA	NA	TRBV6-2/TRBV6-3	TRBJ2-1	17
CSASIQGARGYGYTF	TGCAGTGCTAGTATACAGGGGGCGCGGGGCTATGGCTACACCTTC	NA	TRBD1	TRBV20-1	TRBJ1-2	15
CAIMGGSESDTQYF	TGTGCCATCATGGGCGGGAGCGAGTCAGATACGCAGTATTTT	NA	TRBD2	TRBV10-3	TRBJ2-3	14
CASSLSVLAPYEQYF	TGTGCCAGCAGTTTATCCGTACTAGCGCCCTACGAGCAGTACTTC	NA	TRBD2	TRBV27	TRBJ2-7	15
CASSIDGQRYEQYF	TGTGCCAGTAGTATAGATGGACAGCGCTACGAGCAGTACTTC	once	NA	TRBV19	TRBJ2-7	14
CASSMGREGYEQYF	TGCGCCAGCAGCATGGGGAGGGAGGGCTACGAGCAGTACTTC	few	TRBD2	TRBV4-1	TRBJ2-7	14
CASSPYRATNEKLFF	TGTGCCAGCAGTCCCTACCGGGCAACTAATGAAAAACTGTTTTTT	NA	NA	TRBV27	TRBJ1-4	15
CASRPLEAGANVLTF	TGTGCCAGCAGACCCCTGGAGGCTGGGGCCAACGTCCTGACTTTC	NA	NA	TRBV28	TRBJ2-6	15
CASSIGRTELFF	TGTGCCAGTAGTATTGGTAGAACCGAGCTGTTTTTT	NA	NA	TRBV19	TRBJ2-2	12
CASSSRTGETEAFF	TGTGCCAGCAGCAGTCGGACAGGGGAGACTGAAGCTTTCTTT	NA	TRBD1	TRBV7-9	TRBJ1-1	14
CASSQGQGAYEQYF	TGCGCCAGCAGCCAAGGACAGGGTGCCTACGAGCAGTACTTC	NA	TRBD1	TRBV4-3	TRBJ2-7	14
CASSPTGTSGIGTDTQYF	TGTGCCAGCAGCCCTACCGGGACTAGCGGGATCGGCACAGATACGCAGTATTTT	NA	TRBD2	TRBV7-3	TRBJ2-3	18